This TCR beta chain was sequenced for a study of tumor-infiltrating lymphocytes in primary liver carcinoma. The overall study: The five patients, who were men and women, ranged in age from 30 to 69 years. Stage T1-T3 N0M0 tumors spanned about 4.2 to 11 cm. Every sample contained roughly 3.5 to 7.13 million productive TCRbeta reads, and these numbers were similar from one tissue type to another.

As regards this clonotype: The antigen is not known. This may stem from a read error, because a much larger clone lies one nucleotide away.

The source material, about 20-30 mg of unsorted bulk tissue, was used to co-extract RNA and DNA. The study's findings and limits: Between tumor regions, pairs overlapped more than tumor-adjacent and tumor-blood pairs did.

With 4 bases removed from V and 3 bases from J, the gap between germline ends came to 21 bases. The CDR3 covers 17 residues. The germline V gene encodes CDR1 SEHNR and CDR2 FQNEAQ (reference sequence). Constant-region priming of approximately 0.55 ug total RNA yielded TCR beta cDNA. Construction of TCR beta libraries relied on three successive nested multiplex PCR rounds employing slightly modified ARM-PCR. In the first two PCR rounds, TRBV1-TRBV30 forward primers were paired with a C-beta reverse primer, and each round lasted roughly 9 cycles. TCRdb reprocessed the multiplex PCR reads with MiXCR, giving one entry per CDR3 protein. Here the sample spans 99,000 or so distinct CDR3 sequences, roughly 69% being singletons.

What was sequenced was liver tumor tissue from sampling region 5. Documented subset: tumor region T5, tumor centre. The V gene is TRBV7-9, the J gene TRBJ1-1, with a weak D call TRBD1 (6 bases). This sequence originates from a woman aged 55-70 years with primary liver carcinoma and hepatitis B virus infection. The CDR3 loop reads CASSCVGAGAMDTEAFF. The CDR3 coding sequence is TGTGCCAGCAGCTGCGTTGGTGCGGGGGCCATGGACACTGAAGCTTTCTTT.